This TCR beta chain stems from a study of T cell changes during pregnancy in multiple sclerosis. The assay was immunoSEQ multiplex PCR, and TCRdb's table has in-frame clones only and misses some. The sample comprises tens of thousands of clones, more than 80% of which are singletons, and around 0.22% rests with the top ten. CDR1 and CDR2 (germline): SEHNR, FQNEAQ (reference sequence). Deletions cut 1 base from V and 5 bases from J, with 23 bases between. The CDR3 spans 18 residues. The source was CD4+ T cells from peripheral blood mononuclear cells, collected before pregnancy. The TCR was taken from a female donor with multiple sclerosis, enrolled in a pregnancy study. This rearrangement joins TRBV7-9 to TRBJ1-1, with D tentatively TRBD1 (5 bases). The CDR3 loop reads CASSLEGQANPRRTEAFF. The CDR3 DNA reads as TGTGCCAGCAGCTTAGAGGGGCAGGCTAACCCAAGGAGAACTGAAGCTTTCTTT.